The 9 T cell receptor beta chains in this list originate from one sample, sequenced in a study of blood T cell repertoires in COVID-19. The method was immunoSEQ multiplex PCR; TCRdb's version includes in-frame clones alone and lacks a portion of them. The sample lists approximately 50,000 clones, about four fifths seen once, with roughly 7.1% in the top ten. Sequenced sample: peripheral blood. The receptors come from a man between 65 and 85 years old with active COVID-19.

This clone was recorded a few times. J is TRBJ1-5 and V is TRBV5-6; no clear D gene. V was pared by 3 bases and J by 3 bases, with 13 bases between. CDR3 length: 15 amino acids. The germline CDR1 and CDR2 sequences are SGHDT and YYEEEE. This CDR3 is CASSSPEESNQPQHF. CDR3 sequence (DNA): TGTGCCAGCAGCTCCCCGGAGGAATCCAATCAGCCCCAGCATTTT.

The J gene is TRBJ1-1, the V gene TRBV5-5, with 10 bases aligning to TRBD1. CDR1 and CDR2 (germline): SGHKS, YYEKEE (reference sequence). V lost 4 bases and J lost 6; bases outside the gene matches: 15. CDR3 length: 17 amino acids. CDR3 in DNA: TGTGCCAGCAGCACCACCGGGACAGGGGTGCAGAGTTCTGAAGCTTTCTTT. Its translation: CASSTTGTGVQSSEAFF. Full variable domain (outside the CDR3, taken from reference TRBV5-5 and TRBJ1-1): DAGVTQSPTHLIKTRGQQVTLRCSPISGHKSVSWYQQVLGQGPQFIFQYYEKEERGRGNFPDRFSARQFPNYSSELNVNALLLGDSALYLCASSTTGTGVQSSEAFFGQGTRLTVV.

The chain has TRBV9 and TRBJ1-3; D might be TRBD1 (5 bases). CDR3 size: 14 residues. Deletions cut 4 bases from V and 4 bases from J, with 12 bases between. The germline V gene encodes CDR1 SGDLS and CDR2 YYNGEE. DNA of the CDR3: TGTGCCAGCAGCCCACGACAGAGAGGAAACACCATATATTTT. It yields the protein CASSPRQRGNTIYF. Looking up the rest from reference TRBV9 and TRBJ1-3 gives the full variable domain: DSGVTQTPKHLITATGQRVTLRCSPRSGDLSVYWYQQSLDQGLQFLIQYYNGEERAKGNILERFSAQQFPDLHSELNLSSLELGDSALYFCASSPRQRGNTIYFGEGSWLTVV.

The rearrangement uses TRBV5-1 and TRBJ2-5; TRBD2 matches at 16 bases. Germline V gives CDR1 SGHRS, CDR2 YFSETQ. This CDR3 is 18 amino acids long. Trimming at V came to 4 bases and at J to 1 base, leaving 7 bases not matched to a gene. The CDR3 loop is CASSAGTSGGASQETQYF. The CDR3 DNA sequence: TGCGCCAGCAGCGCTGGGACTAGCGGGGGGGCCAGCCAAGAGACCCAGTACTTC.

This clone has only one observation. The CDR3 sequence is CASSSRTGSSYEQYF. DNA of the CDR3: TGTGCCAGCAGCTCGCGGACAGGGTCCTCCTACGAGCAGTACTTC. This chain connects TRBV7-6 to TRBJ2-7; 8 bases map to TRBD1. Germline CDR1 reads SGHVS; CDR2 reads FNYEAQ. V lost 4 bases and J lost 0; bases outside the gene matches: 5. The CDR3 sequence is 15 residues long.

Only one count was recorded for this clone. The V and J genes are TRBV4-3 and TRBJ1-6, with D possibly matching TRBD1 (6 bases). V was shortened by 3 bases and J by 0 bases, with 6 bases between the two germline ends. Germline loops: CDR1 LGHNA, CDR2 YSLEER. This CDR3 region has 15 residues. CDR3 in amino acids: CASSQDSSYNSPLHF. CDR3 nucleotide sequence: TGCGCCAGCAGCCAGGACAGCTCCTATAATTCACCCCTCCACTTT.

This chain uses TRBV19 with TRBJ1-4; D is perhaps TRBD1 (6 bases). Germline values: CDR1 LNHDA, CDR2 SQIVND (reference sequence). V was cut by 5 bases and J by 8 bases, with 15 bases left in between. This CDR3 has 14 residues. DNA of the CDR3: TGTGCCAGTAGTGTCGGACAGAGAGGAGAAAAACTGTTTTTT. Translating it yields CASSVGQRGEKLFF.

The chain couples TRBV25-1 to TRBJ2-1; weak D call: TRBD1 (7 bases). The CDR3 is 14 amino acids. V was trimmed by 2 bases and J by 8 bases, leaving 13 bases between them. Germline CDR1 reads MGHDK; CDR2 reads SYGVNS. The CDR3: CASSEDREVDEQFF. The CDR3 DNA is TGTGCCAGCAGTGAAGACAGGGAGGTGGATGAGCAGTTCTTC.

To note about this clone: The junction shows a germline mismatch at one end, possibly a read error. This chain links TRBV7-7 with TRBJ1-3, with TRBD1 matching over 7 bases. Germline values: CDR1 SSHAT, CDR2 FNYEAQ (reference sequence). The CDR3 sequence is 18 residues long. The CDR3 loop is CASSLNPGTAISGNTIYF. The CDR3, as DNA: TGTGCTAGCAGCTTAAACCCCGGGACAGCCATCTCTGGAAACACCATATATTTT.